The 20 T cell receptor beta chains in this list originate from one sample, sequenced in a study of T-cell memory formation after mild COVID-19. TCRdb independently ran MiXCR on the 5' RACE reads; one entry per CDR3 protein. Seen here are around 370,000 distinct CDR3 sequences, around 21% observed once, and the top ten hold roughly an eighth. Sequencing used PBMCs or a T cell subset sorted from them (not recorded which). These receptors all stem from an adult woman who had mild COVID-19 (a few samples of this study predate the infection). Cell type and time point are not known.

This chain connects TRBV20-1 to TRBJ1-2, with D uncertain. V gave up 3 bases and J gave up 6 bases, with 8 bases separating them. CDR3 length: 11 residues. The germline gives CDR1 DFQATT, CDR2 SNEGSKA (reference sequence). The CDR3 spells CSASGQNGYTF. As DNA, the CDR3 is TGCAGTGCTAGCGGGCAGAATGGCTACACCTTC.

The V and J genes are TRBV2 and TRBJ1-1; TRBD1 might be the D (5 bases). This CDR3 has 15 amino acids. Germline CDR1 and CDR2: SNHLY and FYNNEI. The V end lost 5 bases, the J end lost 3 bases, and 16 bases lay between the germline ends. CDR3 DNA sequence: TGTGCCAGCAGTCAGCGGACAACAGGAGACACTGAAGCTTTCTTT. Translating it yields CASSQRTTGDTEAFF.

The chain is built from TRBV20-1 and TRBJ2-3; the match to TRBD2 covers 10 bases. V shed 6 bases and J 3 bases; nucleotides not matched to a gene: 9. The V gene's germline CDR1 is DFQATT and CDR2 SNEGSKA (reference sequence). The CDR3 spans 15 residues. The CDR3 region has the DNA TGCAGTGCCCCTAAAGCGGGGGGGCCGACAGATACGCAGTATTTT. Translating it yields CSAPKAGGPTDTQYF.

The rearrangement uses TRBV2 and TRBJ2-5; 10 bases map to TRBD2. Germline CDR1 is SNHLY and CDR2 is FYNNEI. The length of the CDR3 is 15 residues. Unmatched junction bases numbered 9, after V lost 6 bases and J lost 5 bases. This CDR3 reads CASSRTSGRQETQYF. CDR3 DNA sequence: TGTGCCAGCAGCCGGACTAGCGGAAGGCAGGAGACCCAGTACTTC.

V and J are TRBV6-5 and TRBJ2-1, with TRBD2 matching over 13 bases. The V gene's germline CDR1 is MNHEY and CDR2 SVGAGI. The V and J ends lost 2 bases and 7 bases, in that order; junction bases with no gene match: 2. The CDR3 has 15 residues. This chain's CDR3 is CASSYPGLAGNEQFF. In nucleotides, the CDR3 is TGTGCCAGCAGTTACCCGGGACTAGCGGGGAATGAGCAGTTCTTC.

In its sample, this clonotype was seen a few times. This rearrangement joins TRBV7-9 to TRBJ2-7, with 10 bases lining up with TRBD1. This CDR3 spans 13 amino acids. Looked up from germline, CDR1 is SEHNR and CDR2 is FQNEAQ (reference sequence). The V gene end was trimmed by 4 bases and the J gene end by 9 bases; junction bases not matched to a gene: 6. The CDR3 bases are TGTGCCAGCAGCTCTTGGGACAGGGGAACGCAGTACTTC. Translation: CASSSWDRGTQYF.

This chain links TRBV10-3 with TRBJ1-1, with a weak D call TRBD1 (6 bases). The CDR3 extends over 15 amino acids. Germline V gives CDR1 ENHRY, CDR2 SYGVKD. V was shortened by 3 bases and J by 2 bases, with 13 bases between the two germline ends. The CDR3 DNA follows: TGTGCCATCAGTGATGCCGGGGGCGGAAACACTGAAGCTTTCTTT. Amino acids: CAISDAGGGNTEAFF.

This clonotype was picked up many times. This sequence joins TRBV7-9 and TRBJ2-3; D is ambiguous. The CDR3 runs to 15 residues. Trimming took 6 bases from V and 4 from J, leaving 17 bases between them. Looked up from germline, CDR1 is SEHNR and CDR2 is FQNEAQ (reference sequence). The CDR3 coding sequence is TGTGCCAGCAGTTTCGAGTTCGATAGAGCAGATACGCAGTATTTT. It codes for CASSFEFDRADTQYF.

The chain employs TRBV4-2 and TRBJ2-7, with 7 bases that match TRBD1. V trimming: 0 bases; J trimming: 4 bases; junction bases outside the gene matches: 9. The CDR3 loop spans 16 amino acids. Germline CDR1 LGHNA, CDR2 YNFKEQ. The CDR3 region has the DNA TGTGCCAGCAGCCAAGATGCAGGGACAGAAGGATACGAGCAGTACTTC. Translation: CASSQDAGTEGYEQYF.

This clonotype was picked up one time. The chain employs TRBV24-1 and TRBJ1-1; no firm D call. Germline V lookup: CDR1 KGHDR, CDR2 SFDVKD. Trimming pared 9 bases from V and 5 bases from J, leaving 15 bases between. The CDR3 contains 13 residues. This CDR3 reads CATRKGVGTEAFF. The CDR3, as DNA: TGTGCCACCCGAAAGGGAGTAGGGACTGAAGCTTTCTTT.

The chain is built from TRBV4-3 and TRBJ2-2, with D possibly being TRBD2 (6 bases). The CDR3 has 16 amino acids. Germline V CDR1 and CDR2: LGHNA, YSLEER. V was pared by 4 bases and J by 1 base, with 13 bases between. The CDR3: CASSRFRAGNTGELFF. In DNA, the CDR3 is TGCGCCAGCAGCCGTTTTCGAGCGGGGAACACCGGGGAGCTGTTTTTT.

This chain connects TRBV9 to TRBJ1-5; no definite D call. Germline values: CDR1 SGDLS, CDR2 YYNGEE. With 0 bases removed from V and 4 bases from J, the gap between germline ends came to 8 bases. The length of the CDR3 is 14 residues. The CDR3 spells CASSVDSGNQPQHF. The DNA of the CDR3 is TGTGCCAGCAGCGTAGATTCGGGGAATCAGCCCCAGCATTTT.

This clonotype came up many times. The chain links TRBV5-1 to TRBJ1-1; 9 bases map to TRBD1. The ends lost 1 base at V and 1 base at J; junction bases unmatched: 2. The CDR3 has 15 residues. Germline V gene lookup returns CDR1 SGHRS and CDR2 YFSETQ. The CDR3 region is CASSLIQGANTEAFF. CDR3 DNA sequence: TGCGCCAGCAGCTTGATACAGGGGGCGAACACTGAAGCTTTCTTT. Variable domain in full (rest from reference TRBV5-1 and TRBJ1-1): KAGVTQTPRYLIKTRGQQVTLSCSPISGHRSVSWYQQTPGQGLQFLFEYFSETQRNKGNFPGRFSGRQFSNSRSEMNVSTLELGDSALYLCASSLIQGANTEAFFGQGTRLTVV.

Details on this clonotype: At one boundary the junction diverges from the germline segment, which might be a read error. CDR3 protein: CASSEDGGGYYGDTF. CDR3 coding DNA: TGTGCCAGCAGTGAGGATGGCGGGGGTTACTATGGCGACACCTTC. The chain links TRBV2 to TRBJ1-2, with D possibly being TRBD1 (5 bases). Germline loops: CDR1 SNHLY, CDR2 FYNNEI. CDR3 length equals 15 residues.

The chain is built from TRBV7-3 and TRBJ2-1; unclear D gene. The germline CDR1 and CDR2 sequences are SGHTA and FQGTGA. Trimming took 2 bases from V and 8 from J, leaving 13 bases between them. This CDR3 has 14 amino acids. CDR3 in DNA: TGTGCCAGCAGCTTATTTCTGGGGTTGGATGAGCAGTTCTTC. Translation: CASSLFLGLDEQFF.

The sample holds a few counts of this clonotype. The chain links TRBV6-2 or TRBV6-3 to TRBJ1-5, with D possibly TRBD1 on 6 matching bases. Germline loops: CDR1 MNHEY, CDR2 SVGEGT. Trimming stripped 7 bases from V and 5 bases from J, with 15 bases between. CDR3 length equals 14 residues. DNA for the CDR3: TGTGCCAGCAAAAGACAGGCTCTGGATCAGCCCCAGCATTTT. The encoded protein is CASKRQALDQPQHF.

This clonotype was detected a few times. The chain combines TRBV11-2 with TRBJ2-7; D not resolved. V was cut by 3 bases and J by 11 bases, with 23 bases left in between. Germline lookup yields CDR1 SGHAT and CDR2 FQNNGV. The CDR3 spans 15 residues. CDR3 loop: CASSFGRASILKEYF. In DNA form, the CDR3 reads TGTGCCAGCAGCTTCGGACGCGCATCCATTTTAAAGGAGTACTTC. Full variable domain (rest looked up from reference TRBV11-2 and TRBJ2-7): EAGVAQSPRYKIIEKRQSVAFWCNPISGHATLYWYQQILGQGPKLLIQFQNNGVVDDSQLPKDRFSAERLKGVDSTLKIQPAKLEDSAVYLCASSFGRASILKEYFGPGTRLTVT.

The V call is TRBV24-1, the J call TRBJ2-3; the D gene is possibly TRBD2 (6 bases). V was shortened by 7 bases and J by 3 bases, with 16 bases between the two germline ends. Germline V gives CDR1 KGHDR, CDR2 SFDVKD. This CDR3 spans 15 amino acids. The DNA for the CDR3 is TGTGCCACCAGAGGACCGGGACTCGAGACAGATACGCAGTATTTT. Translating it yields CATRGPGLETDTQYF.

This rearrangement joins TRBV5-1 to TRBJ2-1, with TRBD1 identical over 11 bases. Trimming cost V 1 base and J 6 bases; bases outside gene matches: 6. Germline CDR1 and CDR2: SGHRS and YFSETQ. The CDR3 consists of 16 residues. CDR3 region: CASSLPGTGGGNEQFF. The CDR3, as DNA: TGCGCCAGCAGCTTGCCCGGGACAGGGGGTGGCAATGAGCAGTTCTTC.

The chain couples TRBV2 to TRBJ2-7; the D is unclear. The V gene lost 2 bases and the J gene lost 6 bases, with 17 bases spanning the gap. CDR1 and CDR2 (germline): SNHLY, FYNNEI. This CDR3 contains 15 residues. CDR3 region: CASSERPSHASEQYF. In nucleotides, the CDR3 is TGTGCCAGCAGTGAAAGACCAAGCCACGCTAGCGAGCAGTACTTC.